These 17 T cell receptor beta chains came from one sample sequenced in a study of T cell responses to AZD1222 COVID-19 vaccine. Sequencing used immunoSEQ multiplex PCR; TCRdb keeps in-frame clones, though not all of them. The sample has 100,000 to 120,000 clones, roughly 87% seen once. This specimen was peripheral blood, taken on day 0 of AZD1222 vaccination. These receptors were obtained from an adult in good health.

The chain links TRBV18 to TRBJ2-7; D call uncertain. The germline gives CDR1 KGHSH, CDR2 LQKENI. V was pared by 1 base and J by 5 bases, with 9 bases between. The CDR3 covers 13 residues. The CDR3 region is CASSPRTTDEQYF. CDR3 bases: TGTGCCAGCTCACCACGGACGACCGACGAGCAGTACTTC.

This clone was found once. J is TRBJ1-5 and V is TRBV9, with TRBD1 identical over 9 bases. The V and J ends lost 3 bases and 7 bases, in that order; junction bases with no gene match: 2. Germline loops: CDR1 SGDLS, CDR2 YYNGEE. The CDR3 has 13 residues. The chain's CDR3 is CASSGQGEQPQHF. The CDR3 bases are TGTGCCAGCAGCGGACAGGGGGAACAGCCCCAGCATTTT.

The chain couples TRBV4-2 to TRBJ2-7; tentative D call: TRBD1 (6 bases). The V end was cut by 0 bases, the J end by 8 bases, with 11 bases between. CDR3 length equals 13 residues. Germline V gene lookup returns CDR1 LGHNA and CDR2 YNFKEQ. CDR3 sequence: CASSQDQDSKQYF. As DNA, the CDR3 is TGTGCCAGCAGCCAAGATCAGGACAGCAAGCAGTACTTC.

The chain is built from TRBV29-1 and TRBJ1-2, with 8 bases fitting TRBD1. The CDR3 runs to 14 residues. Trimming at V came to 1 base and at J to 4 bases, leaving 5 bases not matched to a gene. The germline gives CDR1 SQVTM, CDR2 ANQGSEA. CDR3 sequence reads: CSVEVRDRTYGYTF. CDR3 DNA sequence: TGCAGCGTTGAAGTCCGGGACAGGACCTATGGCTACACCTTC.

This sequence joins TRBV28 and TRBJ1-2; 8 nucleotides match TRBD1. Per the germline V gene, CDR1 is MDHEN and CDR2 is SYDVKM. CDR3 length: 14 amino acids. V was pared by 6 bases and J by 7 bases, with 10 bases of the junction left unmatched. DNA for the CDR3: TGTGCCAGCAGGGAGGGACAGGCCCTCTTTGGCTACACCTTC. Translating gives CASREGQALFGYTF.

This clone was counted a single time. The chain has TRBV6-6 and TRBJ2-3; 8 nucleotides match TRBD2. The CDR3 extends over 15 amino acids. Trimming removed 2 bases from V and 2 bases from J; junction bases left unmatched: 3. In germline, CDR1 is MNHNY, CDR2 SVGAGI (reference sequence). The CDR3 protein is CASSYELAATDTQYF. The DNA for the CDR3 is TGTGCCAGCAGTTACGAACTAGCGGCCACAGATACGCAGTATTTT.

The chain recombines TRBV10-1 with TRBJ2-1; 8 bases match TRBD2. Germline-derived CDR1 and CDR2 are WNHNN and SYGVQD (reference sequence). This CDR3 has 16 residues. The V segment lost 0 bases and the J segment 4 bases; nucleotides outside the gene matches: 5. The CDR3 DNA reads as TGCGCCAGCAGTGAGTCTAGGGGCGGGGGGTACAATGAGCAGTTCTTC. Translating gives CASSESRGGGYNEQFF.

The V and J genes are TRBV9 and TRBJ2-2, with 16 bases aligning to TRBD2. With 4 bases clipped from V and 3 bases from J, the junction kept 6 bases outside the gene matches. CDR1 SGDLS and CDR2 YYNGEE come from the germline V gene. The CDR3 loop spans 18 amino acids. For the CDR3, the DNA is TGTGCCAGCAGCCCCGGGGGACTAGCGGGAGGGGACACCGGGGAGCTGTTTTTT. Protein sequence: CASSPGGLAGGDTGELFF. The full variable domain, in which reference TRBV9 and TRBJ2-2 provide the parts outside the CDR3, is DSGVTQTPKHLITATGQRVTLRCSPRSGDLSVYWYQQSLDQGLQFLIQYYNGEERAKGNILERFSAQQFPDLHSELNLSSLELGDSALYFCASSPGGLAGGDTGELFFGEGSRLTVL.

The gene calls are TRBV28 and TRBJ2-7, with TRBD1 identical over 7 bases. V dropped 2 bases and J dropped 2; count of bases not matched to a gene: 9. The germline V gene encodes CDR1 MDHEN and CDR2 SYDVKM. The CDR3 consists of 16 residues. Here the CDR3 DNA reads TGTGCCAGCAGTTTAGGCGGACAGGCGGCCACCTACGAGCAGTACTTC. Protein: CASSLGGQAATYEQYF. Using reference TRBV28 and TRBJ2-7 for the parts outside the CDR3, the full variable domain is DVKVTQSSRYLVKRTGEKVFLECVQDMDHENMFWYRQDPGLGLRLIYFSYDVKMKEKGDIPEGYSVSREKKERFSLILESASTNQTSMYLCASSLGGQAATYEQYFGPGTRLTVT.

V is TRBV28 and J is TRBJ1-2; TRBD1 is a possible D gene (6 bases). The CDR3 contains 15 residues. Trimming took 3 bases from V and 8 from J, leaving 19 bases between them. Germline V CDR1 and CDR2: MDHEN, SYDVKM. The CDR3 here is CASSLWGFGTTGYTF. DNA for the CDR3: TGTGCCAGCAGTTTGTGGGGGTTTGGGACAACCGGCTACACCTTC.

The chain links TRBV28 to TRBJ2-7; 10 bases align to TRBD1. J lost 0 bases, V lost 6 bases, and 5 bases had no gene match. CDR3 size: 15 residues. Germline V lookup: CDR1 MDHEN, CDR2 SYDVKM. In DNA, the CDR3 is TGTGCCAGCAGAGCAAGGGACAGGGGCTCCTACGAGCAGTACTTC. Translation: CASRARDRGSYEQYF.

This clone was observed once. This sequence joins TRBV4-3 and TRBJ1-4; 11 bases align to TRBD1. Germline V gene data show CDR1 as LGHNA and CDR2 as YSLEER. The CDR3 runs to 15 residues. V lost 4 bases to trimming and J lost 7 bases; unmatched junction nucleotides: 5. Here the CDR3 reads CASSPPGQGAEKLFF. CDR3 nucleotide sequence: TGCGCCAGCAGCCCTCCCGGACAGGGGGCTGAAAAACTGTTTTTT.

V gene TRBV18 combines with J gene TRBJ2-7; no clear D gene. V lost 5 bases and J lost 7, with 18 bases in between. Germline lookup yields CDR1 KGHSH and CDR2 LQKENI. The CDR3 has 14 amino acids. The CDR3, as DNA: TGTGCCAGCTCAGCCCCCCCCCTCCTTGGGGAGCAGTACTTC. Translating it yields CASSAPPLLGEQYF.

V and J are TRBV7-2 and TRBJ2-2; 8 nucleotides agree with TRBD1. Trimming at V came to 2 bases and at J to 2 bases, leaving 4 bases not matched to a gene. The germline CDR1 and CDR2 sequences are SGHTA and FQGNSA. There are 16 residues in the CDR3. CDR3 in amino acids: CASSLTGGLNTGELFF. The CDR3 DNA reads as TGTGCCAGCAGCTTAACAGGGGGTCTTAACACCGGGGAGCTGTTTTTT.

DNA for the CDR3: TGTGCCAGCAGCTCACGGACAGGATCGGTTAATTCACCCCTCCACTTT. Its protein is CASSSRTGSVNSPLHF. The rearrangement joins TRBV7-2 to TRBJ1-6, with 7 nucleotides matching TRBD1. The trim removed 4 bases at V and 6 bases at J, leaving 9 bases unmatched. The CDR3 consists of 16 residues. Germline V gene data show CDR1 as SGHTA and CDR2 as FQGNSA.

The chain has TRBV7-2 and TRBJ1-1; TRBD1 matches at 9 bases. The junction had 9 bases not matched to a gene; V was cut back by 6 bases and J by 4 bases. Germline lookup yields CDR1 SGHTA and CDR2 FQGNSA. The CDR3 loop spans 15 amino acids. In nucleotides, the CDR3 is TGTGCCAGCAGTTCCGCGACAGGGGGAATCACTGAAGCTTTCTTT. Its protein is CASSSATGGITEAFF. Full variable domain (rest looked up from reference TRBV7-2 and TRBJ1-1): GAGVSQSPSNKVTEKGKDVELRCDPISGHTALYWYRQSLGQGLEFLIYFQGNSAPDKSGLPSDRFSAERTGGSVSTLTIQRTQQEDSAVYLCASSSATGGITEAFFGQGTRLTVV.

V and J are TRBV21-1 and TRBJ1-5. TRBV21-1 is described as a pseudogene. There are 11 residues in the CDR3. CDR3 protein: CASSTPQPQHF. The CDR3 DNA is TGTGCCAGCAGCACCCCTCAGCCCCAGCATTTT.